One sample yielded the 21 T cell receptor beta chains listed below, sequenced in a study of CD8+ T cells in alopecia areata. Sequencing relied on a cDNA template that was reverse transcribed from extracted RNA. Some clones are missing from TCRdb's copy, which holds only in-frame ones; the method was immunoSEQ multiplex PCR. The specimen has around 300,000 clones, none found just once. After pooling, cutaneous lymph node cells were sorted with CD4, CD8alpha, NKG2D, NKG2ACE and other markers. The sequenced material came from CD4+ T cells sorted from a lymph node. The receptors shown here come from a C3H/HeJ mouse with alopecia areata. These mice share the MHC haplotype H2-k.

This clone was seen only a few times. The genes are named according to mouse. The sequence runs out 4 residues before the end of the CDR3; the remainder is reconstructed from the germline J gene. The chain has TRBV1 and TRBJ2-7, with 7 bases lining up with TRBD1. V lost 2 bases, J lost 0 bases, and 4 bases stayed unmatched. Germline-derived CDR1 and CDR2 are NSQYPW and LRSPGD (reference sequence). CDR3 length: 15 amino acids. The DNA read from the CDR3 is TGCACCTGCAGTGCAAAGACAGGGAGCTCCTAT. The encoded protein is CTCSAKTGSSY. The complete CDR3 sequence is CTCSAKTGSSYEQYF.

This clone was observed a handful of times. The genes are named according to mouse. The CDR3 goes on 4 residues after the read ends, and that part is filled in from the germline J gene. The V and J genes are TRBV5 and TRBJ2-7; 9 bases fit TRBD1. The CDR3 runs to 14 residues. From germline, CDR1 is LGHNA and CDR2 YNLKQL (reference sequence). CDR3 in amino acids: CASSPTGGLDEQYF. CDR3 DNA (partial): TGTGCCAGCAGCCCAACAGGGGGCTTGGAT.

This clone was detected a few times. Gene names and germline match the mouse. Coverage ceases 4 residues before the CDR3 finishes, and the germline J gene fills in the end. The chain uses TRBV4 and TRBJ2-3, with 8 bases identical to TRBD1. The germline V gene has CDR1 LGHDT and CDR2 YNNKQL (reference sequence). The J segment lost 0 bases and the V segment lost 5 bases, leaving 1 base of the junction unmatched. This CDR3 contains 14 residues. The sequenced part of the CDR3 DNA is TGTGCCAGCAGCGACAGGGGTAGTGCAGAA. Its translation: CASSDRGSAE. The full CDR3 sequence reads CASSDRGSAETLYF.

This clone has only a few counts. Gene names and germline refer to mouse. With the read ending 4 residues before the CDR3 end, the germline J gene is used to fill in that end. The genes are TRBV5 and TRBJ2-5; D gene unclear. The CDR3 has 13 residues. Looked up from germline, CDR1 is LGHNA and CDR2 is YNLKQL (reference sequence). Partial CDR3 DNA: TGTGCCAGCAGCCAAGAGGGGAGTGAC. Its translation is CASSQEGSD. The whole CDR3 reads CASSQEGSDTQYF.

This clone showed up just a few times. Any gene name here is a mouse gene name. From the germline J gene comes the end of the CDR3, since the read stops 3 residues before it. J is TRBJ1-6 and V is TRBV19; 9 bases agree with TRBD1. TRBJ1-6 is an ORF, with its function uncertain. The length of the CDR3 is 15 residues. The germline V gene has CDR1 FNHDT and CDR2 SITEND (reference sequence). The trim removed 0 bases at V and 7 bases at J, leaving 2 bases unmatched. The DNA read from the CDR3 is TGTGCCAGCAGTATAGGGGACAGGGAGAATTCGCCC. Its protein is CASSIGDRENSP. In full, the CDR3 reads CASSIGDRENSPLYF.

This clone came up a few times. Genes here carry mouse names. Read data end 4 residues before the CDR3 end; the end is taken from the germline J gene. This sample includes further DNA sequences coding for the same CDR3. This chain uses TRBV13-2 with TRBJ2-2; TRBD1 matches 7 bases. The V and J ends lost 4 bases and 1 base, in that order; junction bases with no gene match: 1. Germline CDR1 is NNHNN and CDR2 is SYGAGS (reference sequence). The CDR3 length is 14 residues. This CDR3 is CASGRQGNTGQLYF. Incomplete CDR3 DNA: TGTGCCAGCGGTCGACAGGGAAACACCGGG.

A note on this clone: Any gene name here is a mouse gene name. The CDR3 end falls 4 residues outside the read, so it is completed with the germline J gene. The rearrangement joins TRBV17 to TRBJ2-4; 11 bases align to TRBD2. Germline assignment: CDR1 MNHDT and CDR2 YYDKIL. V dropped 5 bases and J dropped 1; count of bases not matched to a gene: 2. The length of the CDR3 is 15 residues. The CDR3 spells CASSVTGGGQNTLYF. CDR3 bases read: TGTGCTAGCAGTGTGACTGGGGGGGGTCAAAAC.

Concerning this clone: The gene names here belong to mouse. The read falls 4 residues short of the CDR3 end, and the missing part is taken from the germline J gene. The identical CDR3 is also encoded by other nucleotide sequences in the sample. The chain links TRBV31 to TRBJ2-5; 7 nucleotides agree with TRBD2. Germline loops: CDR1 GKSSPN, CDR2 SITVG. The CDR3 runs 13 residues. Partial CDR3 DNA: TGTGCCTGGAGTCTCGGGACTGAAGAC. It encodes CAWSLGTED. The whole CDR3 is CAWSLGTEDTQYF. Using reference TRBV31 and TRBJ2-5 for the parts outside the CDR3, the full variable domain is AQTIHQWPVAEIKAVGSPLSLGCTIKGKSSPNLYWYWQATGGTLQQLFYSITVGQVESVVQLNLSASRPKDDQFILSTEKLLLSHSGFYLCAWSLGTEDTQYFGPGTRLLVL.

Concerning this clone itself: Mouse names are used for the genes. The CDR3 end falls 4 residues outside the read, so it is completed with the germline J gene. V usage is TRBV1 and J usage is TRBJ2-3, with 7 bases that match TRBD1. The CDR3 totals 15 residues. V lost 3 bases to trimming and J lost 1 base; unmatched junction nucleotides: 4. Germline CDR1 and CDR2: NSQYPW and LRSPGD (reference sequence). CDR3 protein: CTCSAHGQGAETLYF. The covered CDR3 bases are TGCACCTGCAGTGCCCACGGACAGGGTGCAGAA.

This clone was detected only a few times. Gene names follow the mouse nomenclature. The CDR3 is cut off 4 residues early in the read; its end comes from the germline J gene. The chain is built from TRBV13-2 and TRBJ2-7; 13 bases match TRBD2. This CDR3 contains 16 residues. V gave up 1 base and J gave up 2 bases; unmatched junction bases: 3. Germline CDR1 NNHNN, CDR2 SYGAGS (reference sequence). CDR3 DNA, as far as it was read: TGTGCCAGCGGTGATCACGGGACTGGGGGGGCCTAT. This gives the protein CASGDHGTGGAY. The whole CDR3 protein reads CASGDHGTGGAYEQYF.

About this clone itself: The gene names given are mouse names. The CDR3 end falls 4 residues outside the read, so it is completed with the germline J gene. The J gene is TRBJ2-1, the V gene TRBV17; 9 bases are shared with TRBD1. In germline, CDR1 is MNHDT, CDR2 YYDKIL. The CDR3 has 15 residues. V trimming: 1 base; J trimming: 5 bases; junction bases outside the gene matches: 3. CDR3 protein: CASSRVGQGHAEQFF. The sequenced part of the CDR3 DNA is TGTGCTAGCAGTAGAGTTGGACAGGGGCATGCT.

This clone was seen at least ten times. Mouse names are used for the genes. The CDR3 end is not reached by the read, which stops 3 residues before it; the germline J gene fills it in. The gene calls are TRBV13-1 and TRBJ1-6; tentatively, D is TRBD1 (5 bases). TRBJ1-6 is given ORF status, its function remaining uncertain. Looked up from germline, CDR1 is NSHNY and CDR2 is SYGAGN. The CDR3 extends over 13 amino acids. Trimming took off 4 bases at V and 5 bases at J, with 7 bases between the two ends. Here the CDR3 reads CASSRQNNSPLYF. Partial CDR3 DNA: TGTGCCAGCAGTCGACAGAATAATTCGCCC.

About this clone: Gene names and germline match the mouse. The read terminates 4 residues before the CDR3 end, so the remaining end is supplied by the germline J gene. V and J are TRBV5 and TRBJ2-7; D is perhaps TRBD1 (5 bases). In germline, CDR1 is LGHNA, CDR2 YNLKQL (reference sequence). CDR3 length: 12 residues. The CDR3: CASSRDSHEQYF. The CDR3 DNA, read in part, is TGTGCCAGCAGCCGAGACAGCCAT.

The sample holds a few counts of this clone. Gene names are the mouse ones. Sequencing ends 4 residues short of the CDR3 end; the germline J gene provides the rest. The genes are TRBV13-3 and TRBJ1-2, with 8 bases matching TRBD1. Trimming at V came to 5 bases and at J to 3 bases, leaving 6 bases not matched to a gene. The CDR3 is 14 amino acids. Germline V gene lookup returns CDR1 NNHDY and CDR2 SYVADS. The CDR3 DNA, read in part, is TGTGCCAGCAGACGGACAGGGAGGGACTCC. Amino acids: CASRRTGRDS. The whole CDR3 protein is CASRRTGRDSDYTF.

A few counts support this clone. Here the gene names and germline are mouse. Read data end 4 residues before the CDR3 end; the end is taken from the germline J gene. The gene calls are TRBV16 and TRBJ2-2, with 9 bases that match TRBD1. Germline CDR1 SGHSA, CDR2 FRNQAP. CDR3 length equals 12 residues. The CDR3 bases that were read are TGTGCAAGCAACAGGGGGCAGGGG. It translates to CASNRGQG. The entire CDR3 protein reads CASNRGQGQLYF.

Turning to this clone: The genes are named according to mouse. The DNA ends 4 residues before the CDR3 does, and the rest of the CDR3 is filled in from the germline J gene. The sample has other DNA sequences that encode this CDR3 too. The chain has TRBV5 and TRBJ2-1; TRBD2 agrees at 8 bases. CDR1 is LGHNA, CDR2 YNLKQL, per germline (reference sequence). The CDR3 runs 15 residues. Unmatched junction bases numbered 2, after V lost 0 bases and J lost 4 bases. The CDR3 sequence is CASSQEGGRYAEQFF. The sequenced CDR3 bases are TGTGCCAGCAGCCAAGAGGGGGGGCGGTATGCT.

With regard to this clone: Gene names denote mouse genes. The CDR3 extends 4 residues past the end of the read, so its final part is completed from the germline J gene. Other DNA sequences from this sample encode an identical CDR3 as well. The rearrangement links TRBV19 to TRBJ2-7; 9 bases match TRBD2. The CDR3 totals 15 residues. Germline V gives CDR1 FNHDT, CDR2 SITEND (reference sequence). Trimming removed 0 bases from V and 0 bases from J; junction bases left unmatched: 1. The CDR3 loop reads CASSIGLGDSYEQYF. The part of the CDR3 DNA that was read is TGTGCCAGCAGTATAGGACTGGGGGACTCCTAT.

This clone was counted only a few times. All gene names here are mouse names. CDR3 amino acids: CASSRDSYYAEQFF. Incomplete CDR3 DNA: TGTGCCAGCAGCCGGGACAGTTACTATGCT. This rearrangement joins TRBV19 to TRBJ2-1, with 7 bases matching TRBD1. Read sequence stops 4 residues before the CDR3 end, and the germline J gene provides the missing end. This CDR3 has 14 amino acids. CDR1 FNHDT and CDR2 SITEND come from the germline V gene (reference sequence). Germline trimming cut 5 bases from V and 2 bases from J; bases unmatched to any gene: 4.

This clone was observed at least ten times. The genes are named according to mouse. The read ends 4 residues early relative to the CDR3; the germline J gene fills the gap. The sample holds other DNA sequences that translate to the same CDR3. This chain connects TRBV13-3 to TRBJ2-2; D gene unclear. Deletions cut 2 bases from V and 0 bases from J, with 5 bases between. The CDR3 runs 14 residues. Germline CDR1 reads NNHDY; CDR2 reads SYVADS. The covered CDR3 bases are TGTGCCAGCAGTGAAGGTGCAAACACCGGG. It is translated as CASSEGANTG. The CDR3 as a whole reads CASSEGANTGQLYF.

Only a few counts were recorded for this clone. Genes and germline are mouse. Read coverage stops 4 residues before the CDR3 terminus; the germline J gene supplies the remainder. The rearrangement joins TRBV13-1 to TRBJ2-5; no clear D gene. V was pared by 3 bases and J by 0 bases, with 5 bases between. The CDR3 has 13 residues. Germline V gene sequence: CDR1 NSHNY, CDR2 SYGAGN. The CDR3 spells CASSVFNQDTQYF. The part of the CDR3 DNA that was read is TGTGCCAGCAGTGTGTTTAACCAAGAC.

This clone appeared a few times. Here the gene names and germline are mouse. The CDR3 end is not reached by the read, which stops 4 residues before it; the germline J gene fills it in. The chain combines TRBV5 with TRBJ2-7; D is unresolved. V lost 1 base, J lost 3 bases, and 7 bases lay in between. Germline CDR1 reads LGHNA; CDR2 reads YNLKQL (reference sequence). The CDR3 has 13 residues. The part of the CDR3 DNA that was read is TGTGCCAGCAGCCAAGTTCCCAACTAT. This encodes CASSQVPNY. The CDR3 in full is CASSQVPNYEQYF.